This record looks at one T cell receptor (beta chain) sequence and its context. Clones were sequenced by immunoSEQ multiplex PCR, and TCRdb holds only the in-frame ones, with some missing. The table lists 200,000 to 300,000 clones, approximately 91% of them singletons, with about 0.65% in the top ten. This sample is drawn from a study of blood T cell repertoires in COVID-19. CDR1 is SEHNR and CDR2 is FQNEAQ in the germline V gene (reference sequence). J lost 1 base, V lost 2 bases, and 2 bases had no gene match. The CDR3 covers 15 residues. Material for sequencing was peripheral blood. This chain joins TRBV7-9 and TRBJ1-2, with 9 positions matching TRBD1. This TCR was recovered from a human donor in a cohort sampled during active COVID-19. Here the CDR3 reads CASSLPGQGNYGYTF. In nucleotides, the CDR3 is TGTGCCAGCAGCTTACCGGGACAGGGTAACTATGGCTACACCTTC.